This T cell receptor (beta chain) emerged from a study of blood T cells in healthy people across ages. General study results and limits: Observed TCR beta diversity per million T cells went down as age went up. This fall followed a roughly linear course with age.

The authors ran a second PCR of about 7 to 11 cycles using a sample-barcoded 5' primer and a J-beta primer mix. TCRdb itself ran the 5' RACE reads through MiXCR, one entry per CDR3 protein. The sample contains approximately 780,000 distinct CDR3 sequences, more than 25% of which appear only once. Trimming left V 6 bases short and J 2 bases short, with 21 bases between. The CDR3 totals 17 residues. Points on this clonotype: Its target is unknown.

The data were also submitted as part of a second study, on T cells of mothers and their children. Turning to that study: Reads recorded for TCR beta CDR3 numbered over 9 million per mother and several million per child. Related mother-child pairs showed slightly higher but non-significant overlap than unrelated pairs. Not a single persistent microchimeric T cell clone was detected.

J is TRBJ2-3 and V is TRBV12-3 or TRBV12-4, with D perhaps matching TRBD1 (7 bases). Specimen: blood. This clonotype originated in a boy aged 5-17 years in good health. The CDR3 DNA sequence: TGTGCCAGCAGCCCCTCAGGGGGTGCGGGAATCACAGATACGCAGTATTTT. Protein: CASSPSGGAGITDTQYF.